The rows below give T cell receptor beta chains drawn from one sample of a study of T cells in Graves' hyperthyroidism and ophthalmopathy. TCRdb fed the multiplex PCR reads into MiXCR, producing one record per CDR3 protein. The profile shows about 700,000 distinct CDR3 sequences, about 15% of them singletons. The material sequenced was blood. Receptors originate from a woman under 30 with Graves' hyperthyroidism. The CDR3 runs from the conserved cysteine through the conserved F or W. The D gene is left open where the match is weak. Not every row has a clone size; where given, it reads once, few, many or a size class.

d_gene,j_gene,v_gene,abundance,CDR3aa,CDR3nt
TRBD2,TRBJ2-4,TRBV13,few,CGSSLGPAGVENIQYF,TGTGGCAGCAGCTTAGGTCCAGCGGGAGTTGAAAACATTCAGTACTTC
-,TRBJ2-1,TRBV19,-,CASSSGRPYNEQFF,TGTGCCAGTAGTAGCGGGCGACCCTACAATGAGCAGTTCTTC
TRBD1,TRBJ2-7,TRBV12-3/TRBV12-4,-,CASSYRGYSYEQYF,TGTGCCAGCAGTTACAGGGGATATTCCTACGAGCAGTACTTC
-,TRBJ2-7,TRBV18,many,CASSPPTDRYEQYF,TGTGCCAGCTCACCACCGACGGACAGATACGAGCAGTACTTC
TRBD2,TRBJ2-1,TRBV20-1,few,CSARVYGRAGDEQFF,TGCAGTGCTAGAGTTTATGGGAGGGCCGGGGATGAGCAGTTCTTC
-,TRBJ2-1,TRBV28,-,CASSSPRGGEREQFF,TGTGCCAGCAGTTCCCCGAGGGGAGGCGAACGTGAGCAGTTCTTC
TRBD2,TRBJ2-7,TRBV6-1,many,CASRTNLAGVDEQYF,TGTGCCAGCAGGACCAATCTAGCGGGAGTGGACGAGCAGTACTTC
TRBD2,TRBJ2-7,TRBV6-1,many,CASSYGTSSYEQYF,TGTGCCAGCAGTTACGGGACTAGCTCCTACGAGCAGTACTTC
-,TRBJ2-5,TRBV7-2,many,CASSSGARAFGETQYF,TGTGCCAGCAGCTCCGGGGCGAGGGCCTTTGGGGAGACCCAGTACTTC
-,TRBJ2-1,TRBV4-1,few,CAGSQGPYNEQFF,TGCGCCGGCAGCCAAGGGCCTTACAATGAGCAGTTCTTC
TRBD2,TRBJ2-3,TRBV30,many,CAWSVGTSRTDTQYF,TGTGCCTGGAGTGTAGGGACTAGCCGCACAGATACGCAGTATTTT
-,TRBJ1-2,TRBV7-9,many,CASSRTGGGYTF,TGTGCCAGCAGCCGGACGGGCGGGGGCTACACCTTC
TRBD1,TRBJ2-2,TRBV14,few,CASSPTKGQGGWTGELFF,TGTGCCAGCAGCCCAACCAAAGGACAGGGCGGGTGGACCGGGGAGCTGTTTTTT
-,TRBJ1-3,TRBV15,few,CATSRVTIDDNSGNTIYF,TGTGCCACCAGCAGAGTAACGATTGACGATAACTCTGGAAACACCATATATTTT
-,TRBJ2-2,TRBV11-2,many,CASSPLRSFGELFF,TGTGCCAGCAGCCCCCTCCGTAGTTTCGGGGAGCTGTTTTTT
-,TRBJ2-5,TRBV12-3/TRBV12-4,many,CASSRSGGGPETQYF,TGTGCCAGCAGCCGGAGCGGAGGGGGGCCAGAGACCCAGTACTTC
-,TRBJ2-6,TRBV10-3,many,CAISEPTDWANVLTF,TGTGCCATCAGTGAACCGACAGACTGGGCCAACGTCCTGACTTTC
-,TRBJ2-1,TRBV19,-,CASSIESSLARSSYNEQFF,TGTGCCAGTAGTATCGAGTCGTCTTTAGCGAGGAGCTCCTACAATGAGCAGTTCTTC
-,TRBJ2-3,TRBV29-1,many,CSVATQGPSTDTQYF,TGCAGCGTCGCCACTCAAGGTCCTAGCACAGATACGCAGTATTTT
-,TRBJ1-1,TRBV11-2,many,CASSLGRAQGAFF,TGTGCCAGCAGCTTAGGACGCGCGCAGGGAGCTTTCTTT
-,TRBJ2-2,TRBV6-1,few,CASADLGSWGAGELFF,TGTGCCAGCGCCGATCTTGGAAGCTGGGGCGCCGGGGAGCTGTTTTTT
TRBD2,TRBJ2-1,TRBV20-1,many,CSARVGLAGSNEQFF,TGCAGTGCTAGAGTAGGGCTAGCGGGTTCCAATGAGCAGTTCTTC
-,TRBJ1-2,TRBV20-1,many,CSAQDNAQNYGYTF,TGCAGTGCCCAAGACAATGCACAAAACTATGGCTACACCTTC
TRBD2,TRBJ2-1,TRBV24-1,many,CATSDPGLAGARNEQFF,TGTGCCACCAGTGACCCTGGACTAGCGGGAGCAAGGAATGAGCAGTTCTTC
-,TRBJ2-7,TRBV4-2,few,CASSLLRDSGPYEQYF,TGTGCCAGCAGCCTACTCCGGGACTCGGGCCCCTACGAGCAGTACTTC
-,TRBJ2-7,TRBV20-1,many,CSARTGGGSYEQYF,TGCAGTGCTAGAACCGGGGGAGGCTCATACGAGCAGTACTTC
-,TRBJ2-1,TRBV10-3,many,CAISESEDEQFF,TGTGCCATCAGTGAGTCAGAAGATGAGCAGTTCTTC
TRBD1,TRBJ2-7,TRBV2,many,CASSPDRDEQYF,TGTGCCAGCAGTCCCGACAGGGACGAGCAGTACTTC
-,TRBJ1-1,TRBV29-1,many,CSVERGGRIRGTEAFF,TGCAGCGTTGAAAGAGGGGGTCGGATCCGAGGGACTGAAGCTTTCTTT
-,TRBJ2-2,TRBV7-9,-,CASSGRDTGDLELFF,TGTGCCAGCAGCGGACGGGACACCGGTGACCTGGAGCTGTTTTTT
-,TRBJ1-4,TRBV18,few,CASSRRRNEKLFF,TGTGCCAGCTCACGGCGGAGGAATGAAAAACTGTTTTTT
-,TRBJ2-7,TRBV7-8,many,CASSLAGKESYEQYF,TGTGCCAGCAGCTTAGCGGGGAAGGAGTCCTACGAGCAGTACTTC
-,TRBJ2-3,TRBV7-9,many,CASSLEGADTQYF,TGTGCCAGCAGCTTGGAAGGGGCAGATACGCAGTATTTT
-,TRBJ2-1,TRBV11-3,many,CASSNPFKRSSYNEQFF,TGTGCCAGCAGTAACCCCTTTAAGCGGAGCTCCTACAATGAGCAGTTCTTC
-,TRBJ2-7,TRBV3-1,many,CASSQDLNTYEQYF,TGTGCCAGCAGCCAAGACCTTAATACCTACGAGCAGTACTTC
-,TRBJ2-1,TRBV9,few,CASSLLPTSSYNEQFF,TGTGCCAGCAGCCTCCTCCCGACTAGCTCCTACAATGAGCAGTTCTTC
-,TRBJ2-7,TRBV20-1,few,CSARDFMGLLNYEQYF,TGCAGTGCTAGAGATTTTATGGGCCTCCTAAACTACGAGCAGTACTTC
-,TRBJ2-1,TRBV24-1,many,CATGAEKGDEQFF,TGTGCCACCGGGGCGGAAAAGGGTGATGAGCAGTTCTTC
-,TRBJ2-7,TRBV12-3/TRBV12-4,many,CASSSLGRSSYEQYF,TGTGCCAGCAGTTCCCTCGGGAGAAGCTCCTACGAGCAGTACTTC
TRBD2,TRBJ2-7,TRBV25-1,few,CASSAFLVIAGDYEQYF,TGTGCCAGCAGTGCCTTCCTTGTGATTGCGGGAGACTACGAGCAGTACTTC
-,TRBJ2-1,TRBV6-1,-,CASTNERWAYNEQFF,TGTGCCAGCACGAATGAAAGGTGGGCCTACAATGAGCAGTTCTTC
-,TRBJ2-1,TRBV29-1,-,CSVDDFSYNEQFF,TGCAGCGTTGATGACTTCTCCTACAATGAGCAGTTCTTC
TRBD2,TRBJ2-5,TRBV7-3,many,CASSRGLLAGVSEETQYF,TGTGCCAGCAGCCGCGGATTACTAGCGGGAGTGTCAGAAGAGACCCAGTACTTC
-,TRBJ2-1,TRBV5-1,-,CATSPGMGNEQFF,TGCGCCACCTCGCCGGGGATGGGTAATGAGCAGTTCTTC
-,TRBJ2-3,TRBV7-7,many,CASSWGLSDTQYF,TGTGCTAGCAGCTGGGGACTTTCAGATACGCAGTATTTT
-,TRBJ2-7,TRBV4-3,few,CASSQDYLQRVSYEQYF,TGCGCCAGCAGCCAAGATTATCTACAGAGAGTCTCCTACGAGCAGTACTTC
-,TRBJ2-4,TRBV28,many,CASSPGLGGREPKNIQYF,TGTGCCAGCAGTCCGGGACTAGGGGGCCGTGAGCCCAAAAACATTCAGTACTTC
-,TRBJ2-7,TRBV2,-,CASSEASTGRGYYEQYF,TGTGCCAGCAGTGAAGCCTCGACAGGAAGGGGCTACTACGAGCAGTACTTC
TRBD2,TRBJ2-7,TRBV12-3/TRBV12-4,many,CASSLRVLGTIYEQYF,TGTGCCAGCAGTTTAAGGGTTCTCGGGACTATCTACGAGCAGTACTTC
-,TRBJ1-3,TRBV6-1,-,CASSDPQVYTIYF,TGTGCCAGCAGTGACCCTCAGGTCTACACCATATATTTT
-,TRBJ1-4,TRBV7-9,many,CASSLLSGEKLFF,TGTGCCAGCAGCTTACTCTCAGGGGAAAAACTGTTTTTT
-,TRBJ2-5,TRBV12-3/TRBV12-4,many,CASSSSAGHGRETQYF,TGTGCCAGCAGCTCGTCGGCGGGCCACGGCCGGGAGACCCAGTACTTC
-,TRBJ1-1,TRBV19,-,CASSTGFGRRTWTEAFF,TGTGCCAGTAGTACAGGGTTCGGTCGACGGACGTGGACTGAAGCTTTCTTT